Below are 23 T cell receptor beta chains sequenced from a single sample in a study of blood T cells in healthy people across ages. Primers used in a second PCR of roughly 6 to 12 cycles were a sample-barcoded 5' primer and a J-beta primer mix. One entry per CDR3 protein, called by TCRdb with MiXCR from the 5' RACE reads. The data show about 770,000 distinct CDR3 sequences, around 42% seen once. The source material was blood. All receptors derive from a man in his sixties in good health.

This clonotype was picked up a small number of times. The gene calls are TRBV30 and TRBJ2-1; D is ambiguous. The CDR3 is made up of 15 amino acids. CDR1 and CDR2 from the germline V gene are GTSNPN and SVGIG (reference sequence). The V end lost 2 bases, the J end lost 4 bases, and 15 bases lay between the germline ends. CDR3 DNA: TGTGCCTGGAGTCATCTGGTCGAGAGGTACAATGAGCAGTTCTTC. Translation gives CAWSHLVERYNEQFF.

The chain couples TRBV14 to TRBJ1-6, with no clear D. Trimming shortened V by 4 bases and J by 6 bases, and 13 bases separated the two germline ends. This CDR3 region has 15 residues. CDR1 and CDR2 (germline): SGHDN, FVKESK. The DNA for the CDR3 is TGTGCCAGCAGCCGAAGTACGCAGCTTAATTCACCCCTCCACTTT. Translation: CASSRSTQLNSPLHF.

The rearrangement uses TRBV27 and TRBJ2-3; TRBD2 matches at 15 bases. Germline V lookup: CDR1 MNHEY, CDR2 SMNVEV (reference sequence). After removal of 2 bases from V and 2 bases from J, the junction contained 14 bases not matched to a gene. This CDR3 is built from 21 residues. In DNA form, the CDR3 reads TGTGCCAGCAGTTTAGGTTTTGGAGGACTAGCGGGGGGGACCACCACAGATACGCAGTATTTT. It codes for CASSLGFGGLAGGTTTDTQYF.

This clonotype has only a few counts. The genes are TRBV2 and TRBJ1-5; the match to TRBD1 covers 8 bases. Per the germline V gene, CDR1 is SNHLY and CDR2 is FYNNEI. With V trimmed by 6 bases and J by 4 bases, 5 bases remained unmatched. The CDR3 has 14 amino acids. This CDR3 reads CASSRDRINQPQHF. CDR3 coding DNA: TGTGCCAGCAGCAGGGACAGGATTAATCAGCCCCAGCATTTT.

This rearrangement joins TRBV6-5 to TRBJ1-1; tentatively, D is TRBD1 (5 bases). V gave up 7 bases and J gave up 5 bases, with 17 bases separating them. Germline CDR1 MNHEY, CDR2 SVGAGI. The CDR3 contains 14 residues. The CDR3 bases are TGTGCCAGCAAATCATACAGGAAGAAGACTGAAGCTTTCTTT. It specifies CASKSYRKKTEAFF.

This clonotype was detected a few times. This chain uses TRBV6-2 or TRBV6-3 with TRBJ2-1, with 11 bases fitting TRBD2. This CDR3 is built from 14 residues. Trimming took 6 bases from V and 5 from J; bases not matched to a gene: 3. Per germline, CDR1 MNHEY and CDR2 SVGEGT. The CDR3 loop reads CASSLSGGDNEQFF. In DNA form, the CDR3 reads TGTGCCAGCAGCCTTAGCGGGGGGGACAATGAGCAGTTCTTC.

J is TRBJ2-1 and V is TRBV7-2, with TRBD1 matching 9 bases. The ends lost 5 bases at V and 4 bases at J; junction bases unmatched: 6. This CDR3 is 15 amino acids long. CDR1 is SGHTA and CDR2 is FQGNSA in the germline V gene. CDR3 sequence reads: CASSDDRGGYNEQFF. The CDR3 DNA reads as TGTGCCAGCAGCGACGACAGGGGGGGATACAATGAGCAGTTCTTC.

The J gene is TRBJ2-5, the V gene TRBV7-9; D not certain. Germline V gives CDR1 SEHNR, CDR2 FQNEAQ (reference sequence). This CDR3 comprises 14 residues. V was trimmed by 3 bases and J by 1 base, leaving 9 bases between them. Here the CDR3 reads CASSLSQFQETQYF. Written as DNA, the CDR3 is TGTGCCAGCAGCTTGTCCCAATTCCAAGAGACCCAGTACTTC.

V usage is TRBV7-2 and J usage is TRBJ2-3, with 9 bases identical to TRBD2. Germline CDR1 is SGHTA and CDR2 is FQGNSA. Trimming at V came to 1 base and at J to 4 bases, leaving 6 bases not matched to a gene. There are 16 residues in the CDR3. The CDR3 region is CASSLVEVAGADTQYF. CDR3 bases: TGTGCCAGCAGCTTAGTAGAGGTAGCGGGGGCAGATACGCAGTATTTT.

V is TRBV7-9 and J is TRBJ1-4; D unclear. Germline-derived CDR1 and CDR2 are SEHNR and FQNEAQ (reference sequence). With 5 bases removed from V and 8 bases from J, the gap between germline ends came to 6 bases. The CDR3 runs to 11 residues. The CDR3 spells CASSQTEKLFF. The CDR3 nucleotides are TGTGCCAGCAGCCAGACAGAAAAACTGTTTTTT.

The chain combines TRBV20-1 with TRBJ2-3; perhaps TRBD2 as D (6 bases). Germline V CDR1 and CDR2: DFQATT, SNEGSKA (reference sequence). V was clipped by 5 bases and J by 4 bases, with 16 bases between them. CDR3 size: 14 residues. Written as DNA, the CDR3 is TGCAGTGCTGAGGAGGGGTTATGGGCAGATACGCAGTATTTT. As protein: CSAEEGLWADTQYF.

The CDR3 DNA follows: TGCGCCAGCAGCCCCCCGGCCCCCGTTGCAAACGAGACCCAGTACTTC. It encodes CASSPPAPVANETQYF. V and J are TRBV5-1 and TRBJ2-5; D is undetermined. The V gene lost 4 bases and the J gene lost 5 bases, with 21 bases spanning the gap. The CDR3 is made up of 16 amino acids. Per germline, CDR1 SGHRS and CDR2 YFSETQ.

V usage is TRBV6-2 or TRBV6-3 and J usage is TRBJ2-1, with a possible D match to TRBD2 (6 bases). Deletions cut 10 bases from V and 0 bases from J, with 16 bases between. Germline values: CDR1 MNHEY, CDR2 SVGEGT. The CDR3 is made up of 15 amino acids. The CDR3 is CATQSAGSSYNEQFF. As DNA, the CDR3 is TGTGCCACGCAATCCGCGGGGAGCTCCTACAATGAGCAGTTCTTC.

CDR3 in DNA: TGCGCCAGCAAGACGGGGGCAACTAATGAAAAACTGTTTTTT. This sequence encodes CASKTGATNEKLFF. The genes are TRBV5-1 and TRBJ1-4; TRBD1 is a possible D gene (5 bases). The CDR3 loop spans 14 amino acids. Deletions cut 6 bases from V and 0 bases from J, with 9 bases between. CDR1 is SGHRS and CDR2 is YFSETQ in the germline V gene.

The chain couples TRBV20-1 to TRBJ2-5, with 8 bases identical to TRBD1. The end of the DNA fits TRBJ2-7 better, so the J call may be wrong. This CDR3 contains 13 residues. Germline V CDR1 and CDR2: DFQATT, SNEGSKA (reference sequence). The CDR3 region has the DNA TGCAGTGCTAGGGACAGGGTGTTTTACGAGCAGTACTTC. This sequence encodes CSARDRVFYEQYF.

V gene TRBV15 combines with J gene TRBJ2-1; D uncertain. Looked up from germline, CDR1 is LNHNV and CDR2 is YYDKDF (reference sequence). The length of the CDR3 is 14 residues. V was cut by 5 bases and J by 6 bases, with 14 bases left in between. CDR3 sequence (DNA): TGTGCCACCAGCGGGCGACGGTCTTTCAATGAGCAGTTCTTC. Residues: CATSGRRSFNEQFF. The complete variable domain, with remaining parts taken from reference TRBV15 and TRBJ2-1, reads DAMVIQNPRYQVTQFGKPVTLSCSQTLNHNVMYWYQQKSSQAPKLLFHYYDKDFNNEADTPDNFQSRRPNTSFCFLDIRSPGLGDTAMYLCATSGRRSFNEQFFGPGTRLTVL.

This clonotype occurred a few times. The chain carries TRBV7-9 and TRBJ1-1; 7 bases are shared with TRBD1. The CDR3 is made up of 14 amino acids. Trimming cost V 4 bases and J 7 bases; bases outside gene matches: 9. Germline assignment: CDR1 SEHNR and CDR2 FQNEAQ (reference sequence). CDR3 bases: TGTGCCAGCAGCTCGGCCGGGACAGCAGATGAAGCTTTCTTT. This translates into CASSSAGTADEAFF.

The table lists this clonotype with many counts. The chain links TRBV7-2 to TRBJ2-5, with D unclear. Trimming took 6 bases from V and 5 from J, leaving 10 bases between them. Per germline, CDR1 SGHTA and CDR2 FQGNSA. This CDR3 spans 12 amino acids. The CDR3 reads CASSPYGETQYF. In DNA, the CDR3 is TGTGCCAGCAGTCCTTATGGGGAGACCCAGTACTTC.

The chain carries TRBV4-1 and TRBJ2-7, with D maybe TRBD1 (7 bases). Germline V gene data show CDR1 as MGHRA and CDR2 as YSYEKL. The CDR3 is made up of 15 amino acids. With 1 base removed from V and 2 bases from J, the gap between germline ends came to 12 bases. CDR3 nucleotide sequence: TGCGCCAGCAGCCAAGCGGCAGGGGGGACCTACGAGCAGTACTTC. This gives the protein CASSQAAGGTYEQYF.

The chain is built from TRBV28 and TRBJ2-1, with D perhaps TRBD1 (6 bases). The J call is doubtful: the DNA matches TRBJ2-7 better. This CDR3 region has 16 residues. Germline CDR1 reads MDHEN; CDR2 reads SYDVKM. This CDR3 reads CASRTGAQSSYNEQYF. The CDR3 DNA is TGTGCCAGCAGGACAGGAGCCCAAAGCTCCTACAATGAGCAGTACTTC.

The chain links TRBV6-5 to TRBJ1-2; TRBD1 might be the D (6 bases). Trimming cost V 10 bases and J 2 bases, with 8 bases left between them. Germline loops: CDR1 MNHEY, CDR2 SVGAGI. The CDR3 is made up of 11 amino acids. CDR3 in amino acids: CANGQNYGYTF. For the CDR3, the DNA is TGTGCCAACGGACAGAACTATGGCTACACCTTC.

A few counts support this clonotype. CDR3 residues: CASSRGSSYNEQYF. CDR3 DNA: TGTGCCAGCAGCCGGGGTAGCTCCTACAATGAGCAGTACTTC. The rearrangement joins TRBV3-1 to TRBJ2-1; no clear D gene. The better agreement between TRBJ2-7 and the DNA end casts doubt on the J call. Germline loops: CDR1 LGHDT, CDR2 YNNKEL (reference sequence). This CDR3 comprises 14 residues.

This clonotype was counted between two and nine times. The gene calls are TRBV7-2 and TRBJ2-3, with D perhaps matching TRBD2 (6 bases). V lost 1 base, J lost 4 bases, and 18 bases lay in between. This CDR3 is 17 amino acids long. Germline CDR1 SGHTA, CDR2 FQGNSA. The CDR3 here is CASSLDARRPGADTQYF. CDR3 DNA sequence: TGTGCCAGCAGCTTAGACGCAAGGCGGCCGGGGGCAGATACGCAGTATTTT.